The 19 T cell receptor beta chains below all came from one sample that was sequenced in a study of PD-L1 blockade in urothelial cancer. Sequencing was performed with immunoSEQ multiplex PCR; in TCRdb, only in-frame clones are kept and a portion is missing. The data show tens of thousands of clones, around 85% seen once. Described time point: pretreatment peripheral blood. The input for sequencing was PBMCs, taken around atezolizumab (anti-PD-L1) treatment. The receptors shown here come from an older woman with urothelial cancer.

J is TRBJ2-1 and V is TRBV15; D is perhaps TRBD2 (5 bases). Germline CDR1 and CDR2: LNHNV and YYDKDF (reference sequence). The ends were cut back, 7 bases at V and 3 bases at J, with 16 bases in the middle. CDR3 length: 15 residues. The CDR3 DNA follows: TGTGCCACCAAGAGCGGCTTGTACGACTACAATGAGCAGTTCTTC. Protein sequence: CATKSGLYDYNEQFF.

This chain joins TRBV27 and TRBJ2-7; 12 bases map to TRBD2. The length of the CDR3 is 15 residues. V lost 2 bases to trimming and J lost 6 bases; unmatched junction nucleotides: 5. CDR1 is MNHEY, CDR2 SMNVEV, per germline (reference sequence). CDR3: CASSLGLAGMIEQYF. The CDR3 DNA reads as TGTGCCAGCAGTTTAGGACTAGCGGGAATGATCGAGCAGTACTTC.

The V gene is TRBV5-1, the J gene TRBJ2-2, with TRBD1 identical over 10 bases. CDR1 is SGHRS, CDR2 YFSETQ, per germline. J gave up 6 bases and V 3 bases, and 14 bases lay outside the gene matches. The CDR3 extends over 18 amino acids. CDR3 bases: TGCGCCAGCAGCTCTCCGACAGGGGGCATTGCGGTTGCCGGGGAGCTGTTTTTT. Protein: CASSSPTGGIAVAGELFF.

Here the CDR3 DNA reads TGTGCCAGCAGCTTTCCCCTCATCGACAGGGGCGAGCAGTACTTC. It yields the protein CASSFPLIDRGEQYF. This chain uses TRBV7-8 with TRBJ2-7; 8 bases match TRBD1. Trimming at V came to 3 bases and at J to 6 bases, leaving 10 bases not matched to a gene. Germline V gene lookup returns CDR1 SGHVS and CDR2 FQNEAQ. The CDR3 contains 15 residues.

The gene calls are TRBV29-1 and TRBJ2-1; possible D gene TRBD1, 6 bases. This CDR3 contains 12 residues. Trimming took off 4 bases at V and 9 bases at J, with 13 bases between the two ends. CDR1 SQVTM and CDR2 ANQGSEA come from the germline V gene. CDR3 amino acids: CSVVPTGAEQFF. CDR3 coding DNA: TGCAGCGTTGTCCCGACAGGTGCTGAGCAGTTCTTC.

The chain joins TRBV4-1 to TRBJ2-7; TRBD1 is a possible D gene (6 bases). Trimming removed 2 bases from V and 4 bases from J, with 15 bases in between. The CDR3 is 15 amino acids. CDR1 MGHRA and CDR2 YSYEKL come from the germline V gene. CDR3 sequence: CASSQPGHKPYEQYF. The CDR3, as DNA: TGCGCCAGCAGCCAACCGGGACACAAACCTTACGAGCAGTACTTC.

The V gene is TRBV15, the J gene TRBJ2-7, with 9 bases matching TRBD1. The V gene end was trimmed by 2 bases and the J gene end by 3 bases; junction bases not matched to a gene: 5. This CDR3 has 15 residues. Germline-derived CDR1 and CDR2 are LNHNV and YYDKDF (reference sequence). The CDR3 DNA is TGTGCCACCAGCAGACAGGACAGGGGAATCTACGAGCAGTACTTC. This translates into CATSRQDRGIYEQYF.

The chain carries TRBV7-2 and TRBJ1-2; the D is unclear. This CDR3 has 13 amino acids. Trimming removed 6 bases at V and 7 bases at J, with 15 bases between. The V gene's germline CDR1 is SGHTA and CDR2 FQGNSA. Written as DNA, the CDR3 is TGTGCCAGCAGTACTACAGCGGTCGGTGGCTACACCTTC. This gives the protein CASSTTAVGGYTF.

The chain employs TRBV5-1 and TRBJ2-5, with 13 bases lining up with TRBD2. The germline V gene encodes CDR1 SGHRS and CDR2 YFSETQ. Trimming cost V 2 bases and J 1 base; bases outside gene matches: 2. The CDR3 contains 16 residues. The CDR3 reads CASSLGTSGAQETQYF. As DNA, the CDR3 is TGCGCCAGCAGCTTAGGGACTAGCGGGGCCCAAGAGACCCAGTACTTC. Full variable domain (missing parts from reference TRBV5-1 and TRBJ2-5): KAGVTQTPRYLIKTRGQQVTLSCSPISGHRSVSWYQQTPGQGLQFLFEYFSETQRNKGNFPGRFSGRQFSNSRSEMNVSTLELGDSALYLCASSLGTSGAQETQYFGPGTRLLVL.

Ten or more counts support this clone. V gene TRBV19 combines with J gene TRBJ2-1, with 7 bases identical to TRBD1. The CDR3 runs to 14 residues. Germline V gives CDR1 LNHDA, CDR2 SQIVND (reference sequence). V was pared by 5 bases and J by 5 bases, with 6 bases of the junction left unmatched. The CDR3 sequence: CASSLGGSNNEQFF. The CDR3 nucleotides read TGTGCCAGTAGTTTAGGGGGCAGTAACAATGAGCAGTTCTTC.

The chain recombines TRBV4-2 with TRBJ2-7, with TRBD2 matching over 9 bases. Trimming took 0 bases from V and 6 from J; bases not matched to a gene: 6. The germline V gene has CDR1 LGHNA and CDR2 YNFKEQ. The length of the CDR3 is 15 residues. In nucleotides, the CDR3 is TGTGCCAGCAGCCAAGAGGCGGGACTAGCCTCCGAGCAGTACTTC. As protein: CASSQEAGLASEQYF.

The CDR3 DNA reads as TGCGCCAGCAGCCCCGGGCGGGGTAACTATGGCTACACCTTC. The encoded protein is CASSPGRGNYGYTF. The chain couples TRBV4-3 to TRBJ1-2; D gene unclear. This CDR3 region has 14 residues. Germline CDR1 and CDR2: LGHNA and YSLEER. V lost 4 bases and J lost 1, with 10 bases in between.

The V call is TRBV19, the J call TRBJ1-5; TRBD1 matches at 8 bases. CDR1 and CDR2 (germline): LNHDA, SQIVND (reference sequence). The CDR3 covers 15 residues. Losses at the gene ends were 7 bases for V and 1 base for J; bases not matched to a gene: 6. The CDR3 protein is CASTRTGSSNQPQHF. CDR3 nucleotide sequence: TGTGCCAGTACCCGGACAGGGTCGAGCAATCAGCCCCAGCATTTT.

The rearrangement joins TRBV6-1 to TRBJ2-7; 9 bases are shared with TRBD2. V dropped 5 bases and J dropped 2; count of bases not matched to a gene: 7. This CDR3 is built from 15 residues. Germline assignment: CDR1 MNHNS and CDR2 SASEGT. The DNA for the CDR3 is TGTGCCAGCAGTATCGAGCGGGGGGCCGCCTACGAGCAGTACTTC. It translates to CASSIERGAAYEQYF.

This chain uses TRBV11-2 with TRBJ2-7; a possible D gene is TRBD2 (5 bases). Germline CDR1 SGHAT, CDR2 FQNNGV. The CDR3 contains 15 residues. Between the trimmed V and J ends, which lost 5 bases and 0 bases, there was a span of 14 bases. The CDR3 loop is CASSPGLRSSYEQYF. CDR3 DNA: TGTGCCAGCAGCCCCGGACTCAGAAGCTCCTACGAGCAGTACTTC. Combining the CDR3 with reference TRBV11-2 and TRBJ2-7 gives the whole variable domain EAGVAQSPRYKIIEKRQSVAFWCNPISGHATLYWYQQILGQGPKLLIQFQNNGVVDDSQLPKDRFSAERLKGVDSTLKIQPAKLEDSAVYLCASSPGLRSSYEQYFGPGTRLTVT.

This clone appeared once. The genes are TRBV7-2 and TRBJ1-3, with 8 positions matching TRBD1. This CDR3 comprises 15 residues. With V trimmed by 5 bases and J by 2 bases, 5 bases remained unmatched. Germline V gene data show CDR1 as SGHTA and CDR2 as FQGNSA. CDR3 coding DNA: TGTGCCAGCAGCAGGGCAGGGGGCGCTGGAAACACCATATATTTT. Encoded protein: CASSRAGGAGNTIYF. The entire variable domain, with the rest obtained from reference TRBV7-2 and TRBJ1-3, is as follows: GAGVSQSPSNKVTEKGKDVELRCDPISGHTALYWYRQSLGQGLEFLIYFQGNSAPDKSGLPSDRFSAERTGGSVSTLTIQRTQQEDSAVYLCASSRAGGAGNTIYFGEGSWLTVV.

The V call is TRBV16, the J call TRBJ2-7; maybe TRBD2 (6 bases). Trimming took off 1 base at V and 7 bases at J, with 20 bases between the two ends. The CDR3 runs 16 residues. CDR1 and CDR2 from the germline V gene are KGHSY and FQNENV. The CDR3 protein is CASSQFPRPVGREQYF. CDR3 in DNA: TGTGCCAGCAGCCAATTCCCGCGACCAGTAGGGAGGGAGCAGTACTTC. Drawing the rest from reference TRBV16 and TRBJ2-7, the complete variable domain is GEEVAQTPKHLVRGEGQKAKLYCAPIKGHSYVFWYQQVLKNEFKFLISFQNENVFDETGMPKERFSAKCLPNSPCSLEIQATKLEDSAVYFCASSQFPRPVGREQYFGPGTRLTVT.

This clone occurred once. The DNA of the CDR3 is TGTGCCAGCTCACCACGGGACAGGATGAACACTGAAGCTTTCTTT. It encodes CASSPRDRMNTEAFF. This chain links TRBV18 with TRBJ1-1; 8 nucleotides match TRBD1. The CDR3 is 15 residues long. Germline V gives CDR1 KGHSH, CDR2 LQKENI. The V and J ends lost 1 base and 0 bases, in that order; junction bases with no gene match: 1.

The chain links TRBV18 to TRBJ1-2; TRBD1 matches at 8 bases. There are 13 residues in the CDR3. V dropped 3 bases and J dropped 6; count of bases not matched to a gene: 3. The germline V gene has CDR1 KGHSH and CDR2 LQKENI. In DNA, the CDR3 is TGTGCCAGCTCACCTACAGGGGGAGATGGCTACACCTTC. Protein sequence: CASSPTGGDGYTF. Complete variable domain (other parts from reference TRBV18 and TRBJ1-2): NAGVMQNPRHLVRRRGQEARLRCSPMKGHSHVYWYRQLPEEGLKFMVYLQKENIIDESGMPKERFSAEFPKEGPSILRIQQVVRGDSAAYFCASSPTGGDGYTFGSGTRLTVV.